What follows describes a single TCR beta chain. The data were obtained in a study of blood T cells in healthy people across ages. PCR was performed a second time for about 6 to 11 cycles using a sample-barcoded 5' primer and a J-beta primer mix. One entry per CDR3 protein, called by TCRdb with MiXCR from the 5' RACE reads. This table has about 720,000 distinct CDR3 sequences, more than 20% appearing once. The V and J ends lost 7 bases and 2 bases respectively, with 11 bases between them. This CDR3 is built from 12 residues. The germline CDR1 and CDR2 sequences are SQVTM and ANQGSEA. These same data were also listed under a study on T cells of mothers and their children.

The sample taken for sequencing was blood. The receptor was derived from a boy aged 5-17 years in good health. The V gene is TRBV29-1, the J gene TRBJ2-5; a weak D match, TRBD1 (5 bases). The CDR3 is CSAETAQETQYF. The CDR3, as DNA: TGCAGCGCAGAGACAGCACAAGAGACCCAGTACTTC.